Listed below are T cell receptor beta chains from one sample, sequenced in a study of blood T cells in healthy people across ages. TCRdb ran MiXCR on the 5' RACE reads and lists one entry per CDR3 protein. The sample has roughly 700,000 distinct CDR3 sequences; around half are singletons. The sequencing input was blood. The receptors shown here come from a woman in her fifties or sixties in good health. Each CDR3 is given with its conserved first and last residue. Each record gives: V gene, D gene, CDR3 length, clone size, J gene, CDR3 protein, CDR3 DNA. D genes are given only for firm matches. Rows may omit the clone size; those that give it use once, few, many or a size class.

>TRBV12-3/TRBV12-4|NA|15|NA|TRBJ2-1
CASRPPGRGYNEQFF
TGTGCCAGCAGGCCCCCGGGACGGGGGTACAATGAGCAGTTCTTC
>TRBV5-1|NA|14|few|TRBJ2-7
CASSLAGAENEQYF
TGCGCCAGCAGCTTGGCCGGGGCGGAAAACGAGCAGTACTTC
>TRBV4-3|TRBD1|16|NA|TRBJ1-4
CASSLGTGGTNEKLFF
TGCGCCAGCAGCCTCGGGACAGGGGGCACTAATGAAAAACTGTTTTTT
>TRBV18|TRBD2|19|few|TRBJ2-4
CASSPTPLAGAGAKNIQYF
TGTGCCAGCTCACCTACTCCGCTAGCGGGAGCGGGAGCCAAAAACATTCAGTACTTC
>TRBV6-1|NA|13|NA|TRBJ2-1
CASSEARVDEQFF
TGTGCCAGCAGTGAAGCGCGCGTTGATGAGCAGTTCTTC
>TRBV5-1|NA|15|NA|TRBJ2-7
CASSLQAEPSYEQYF
TGCGCCAGCAGCCTGCAGGCGGAGCCCTCCTACGAGCAGTACTTC
>TRBV2|NA|14|NA|TRBJ1-1
CASTEGLGKTEAFF
TGTGCCAGCACCGAAGGTTTAGGGAAGACTGAAGCTTTCTTT
>TRBV4-3|NA|16|NA|TRBJ1-1
CASSQVKDGGGTEAFF
TGCGCCAGCAGCCAAGTTAAGGACGGCGGAGGGACTGAAGCTTTCTTT
>TRBV7-9|NA|14|NA|TRBJ2-5
CASSWDRSQETQYF
TGTGCCAGCAGCTGGGACCGCTCACAAGAGACCCAGTACTTC
>TRBV29-1|NA|13|NA|TRBJ1-5
CSVEGPNNQPQHF
TGCAGCGTTGAAGGGCCTAACAATCAGCCCCAGCATTTT
>TRBV6-1|NA|16|few|TRBJ1-5
CASSPQGILSNQPQHF
TGTGCCAGCAGTCCCCAGGGAATTCTTAGCAATCAGCCCCAGCATTTT
>TRBV4-2|TRBD1|15|NA|TRBJ2-3
CASSDGQGGSDTQYF
TGTGCCAGCAGCGACGGACAGGGGGGCTCAGATACGCAGTATTTT
>TRBV7-8|NA|16|few|TRBJ1-6
CASSLVRPGKNSPLHF
TGTGCCAGCAGCTTAGTGCGACCCGGGAAAAATTCACCCCTCCACTTT
>TRBV20-1|TRBD2|17|few|TRBJ2-1
CSARPPGWAGGYNEQFF
TGCAGTGCTAGACCTCCGGGGTGGGCGGGAGGATACAATGAGCAGTTCTTC
>TRBV12-3/TRBV12-4|TRBD2|13|NA|TRBJ2-7
CASLSSGSLEQYF
TGTGCCAGCTTGAGTAGCGGGAGCCTCGAGCAGTACTTC
>TRBV7-2|TRBD2|14|NA|TRBJ2-7
CASSLVLQGGEQYF
TGTGCCAGCAGCTTAGTCCTGCAGGGAGGGGAGCAGTACTTC
>TRBV10-3|NA|14|NA|TRBJ1-6
CAISGQGGDSPLHF
TGTGCCATCAGTGGGCAGGGTGGCGATTCACCCCTCCACTTT
>TRBV7-9|NA|17|NA|TRBJ2-1
CASSLRPTGGKDNEQFF
TGTGCCAGCAGTTTAAGACCGACAGGCGGGAAGGACAATGAGCAGTTCTTC
>TRBV27|NA|15|few|TRBJ2-1
CASRRTVNPYNEQFF
TGTGCCAGCAGACGGACAGTCAACCCCTACAATGAGCAGTTCTTC
>TRBV7-3|NA|13|NA|TRBJ1-1
CASSSRQLTEAFF
TGTGCCAGCAGCTCCCGACAACTCACTGAAGCTTTCTTT
>TRBV5-1|TRBD1|14|NA|TRBJ2-5
CASSMTGTENLQYF
TGCGCCAGCAGCATGACCGGGACAGAGAATCTTCAGTACTTC
>TRBV20-1|TRBD2|13|NA|TRBJ2-1
CSAMAGGYNEQFF
TGCAGTGCTATGGCGGGAGGGTACAATGAGCAGTTCTTC
>TRBV29-1|NA|11|few|TRBJ2-5
CSVVVGETQYF
TGCAGCGTTGTGGTGGGGGAGACCCAGTACTTC
>TRBV20-1|TRBD2|14|NA|TRBJ2-1
CSYSGSLSYNEQFF
TGCAGTTATAGCGGGAGCCTCTCCTACAATGAGCAGTTCTTC
>TRBV9|NA|15|once|TRBJ1-2
CASSGTRVTDYGHTF
TGTGCCAGCAGCGGAACCAGGGTTACAGACTATGGCCACACCTTC
>TRBV2|NA|10|NA|TRBJ2-7
CAVNRGEQYF
TGTGCCGTAAACCGGGGGGAGCAGTACTTC
>TRBV29-1|TRBD1|14|NA|TRBJ2-7
CSVASKQGATEQYF
TGCAGCGTTGCGTCCAAACAGGGGGCTACCGAGCAGTACTTC
>TRBV5-1|NA|16|NA|TRBJ2-7
CASSLALGGTYNEQYF
TGCGCCAGCAGCTTGGCCTTGGGGGGAACCTACAATGAGCAGTACTTC
>TRBV28|TRBD2|18|NA|TRBJ2-1
CASSFWLAGGSSYNEQFF
TGTGCCAGCAGTTTCTGGCTAGCGGGAGGGAGCTCCTACAATGAGCAGTTCTTC
>TRBV28|TRBD2|16|NA|TRBJ2-1
CASRDSAGGLYNEQFF
TGTGCCAGCAGAGACTCAGCGGGGGGGCTGTACAATGAGCAGTTCTTC
>TRBV10-3|NA|15|NA|TRBJ1-3
CAISESPVSGNTIYF
TGTGCCATCAGTGAGTCGCCGGTTTCTGGAAACACCATATATTTT
>TRBV4-2|NA|16|NA|TRBJ2-5
CASSQDSLGGLETQYF
TGTGCCAGCAGCCAAGATAGTCTCGGGGGGCTTGAGACCCAGTACTTC
>TRBV7-3|NA|13|NA|TRBJ2-1
CASSFYRVSEQFF
TGTGCCAGCAGCTTCTACAGGGTCAGTGAGCAGTTCTTC
>TRBV11-3|NA|14|NA|TRBJ1-2
CASSFGTPIYGYTF
TGTGCCAGCAGCTTCGGGACACCAATCTATGGCTACACCTTC
>TRBV6-5|TRBD2|15|NA|TRBJ2-7
CASSQLAVSSYEQYF
TGTGCCAGCAGTCAACTAGCGGTTTCCTCCTACGAGCAGTACTTC
>TRBV2|NA|13|few|TRBJ2-5
CASGGTPQETQYF
TGTGCCAGCGGGGGGACTCCCCAAGAGACCCAGTACTTC
>TRBV9|NA|15|NA|TRBJ2-1
CASSPRLADYNEQFF
TGTGCCAGCAGCCCACGACTGGCCGACTACAATGAGCAGTTCTTC
>TRBV2|TRBD2|14|NA|TRBJ2-1
CASRPGLAVRKQFF
TGTGCCAGCAGACCGGGACTAGCGGTCCGTAAACAGTTCTTC
>TRBV7-2|NA|13|NA|TRBJ2-3
CASSLVRRDTQYF
TGTGCCAGCAGCTTAGTTCGGCGCGATACGCAGTATTTT
>TRBV10-3|NA|14|few|TRBJ2-5
CAISDAGKKETQYF
TGTGCCATCAGTGATGCCGGGAAAAAAGAGACCCAGTACTTC
>TRBV20-1|TRBD1|15|NA|TRBJ1-1
CSARDDRGKNTEAFF
TGCAGTGCTAGAGATGACAGGGGCAAGAACACTGAAGCTTTCTTT
>TRBV11-1|NA|14|few|TRBJ2-7
CASSSGRLSYEQYF
TGTGCCAGCAGCTCGGGACGCCTCTCCTACGAGCAGTACTTC
>TRBV5-1|NA|13|NA|TRBJ1-2
CASSLGLYYGYTF
TGCGCCAGCAGCTTGGGGCTTTACTATGGCTACACCTTC
>TRBV7-3|NA|14|NA|TRBJ2-7
CASSHLGGPYEQYF
TGTGCCAGCAGCCACCTGGGGGGTCCATACGAGCAGTACTTC
>TRBV9|TRBD1|15|NA|TRBJ2-1
CASSAGTGQYNEQFF
TGTGCTAGCAGTGCCGGGACAGGGCAATACAATGAGCAGTTCTTC
>TRBV3-1|TRBD1|12|once|TRBJ1-1
CASRHTGGEAFF
TGTGCCAGCAGGCACACAGGGGGTGAAGCTTTCTTT
>TRBV2|TRBD2|12|few|TRBJ2-7
CASSYLADEQYF
TGTGCCAGCAGTTATCTAGCGGACGAGCAGTACTTC
>TRBV29-1|TRBD1|12|NA|TRBJ2-3
CSGGQGTDTQYF
TGCAGCGGTGGACAGGGCACAGATACGCAGTATTTT
>TRBV4-3|TRBD1|13|NA|TRBJ2-7
CASSQDRAYEQYF
TGCGCCAGCAGCCAGGACAGGGCATACGAGCAGTACTTC
>TRBV20-1|TRBD2|15|NA|TRBJ2-3
CSANSLAGAIDTQYF
TGCAGTGCTAATTCCCTAGCGGGAGCAATTGATACGCAGTATTTT
>TRBV5-6|TRBD2|16|NA|TRBJ2-5
CASSGTSGRFEETQYF
TGTGCCAGCAGCGGAACTAGCGGGAGGTTCGAAGAGACCCAGTACTTC
>TRBV7-9|TRBD2|16|NA|TRBJ2-7
CASSLALAGAHNEQYF
TGTGCCAGCAGCTTAGCACTAGCGGGAGCCCACAATGAGCAGTACTTC